What follows describes a single TCR beta chain. The antigen remains undetermined. The data originate from a study of OX40 agonist ivuxolimab in advanced cancers. Between the trimmed V and J ends, which lost 3 bases and 6 bases, there was a span of 11 bases. The CDR3 is made up of 14 amino acids. Germline CDR1 WNHNN, CDR2 SYGVQD (reference sequence). Study outcomes and limitations: Among T cells, CD8+ cells averaged more expanded clones than CD4+ cells.

Using immunoSEQ multiplex PCR, the repertoire was profiled, and TCRdb retains in-frame clones only, with some absent. The data hold around 98,000 clones, with 70% to 90% observed a single time. The starting material was CD4+ or CD8+ T cells sorted from blood, obtained in a trial of the OX40 agonist ivuxolimab. The J gene is TRBJ1-4, the V gene TRBV10-1; a possible D gene is TRBD1 (5 bases). The receptor comes from an adult with an advanced solid tumor such as melanoma, head and neck, liver or kidney cancer. The CDR3 bases are TGCGCCAGCAGTGACCAGTCGGGGCATGAAAAACTGTTTTTT. Its translation: CASSDQSGHEKLFF.